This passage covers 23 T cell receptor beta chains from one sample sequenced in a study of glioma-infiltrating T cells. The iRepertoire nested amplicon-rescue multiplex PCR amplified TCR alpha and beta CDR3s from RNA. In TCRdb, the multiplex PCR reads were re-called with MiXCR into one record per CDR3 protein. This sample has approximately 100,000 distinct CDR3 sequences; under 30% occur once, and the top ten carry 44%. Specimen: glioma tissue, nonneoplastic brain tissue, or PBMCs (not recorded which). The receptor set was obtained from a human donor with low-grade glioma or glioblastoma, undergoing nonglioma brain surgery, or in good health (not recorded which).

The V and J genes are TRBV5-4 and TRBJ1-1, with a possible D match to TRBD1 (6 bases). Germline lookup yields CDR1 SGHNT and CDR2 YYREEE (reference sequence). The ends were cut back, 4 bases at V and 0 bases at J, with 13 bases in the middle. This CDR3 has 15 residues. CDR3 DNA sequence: TGTGCCAGCAGCCCTGTGCAGGGGTTGAACACTGAAGCTTTCTTT. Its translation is CASSPVQGLNTEAFF.

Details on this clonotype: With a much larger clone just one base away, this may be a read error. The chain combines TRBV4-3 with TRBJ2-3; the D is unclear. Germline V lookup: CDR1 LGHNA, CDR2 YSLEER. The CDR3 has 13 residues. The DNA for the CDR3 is TGCGCCAGAAGCCAAGATGGGACAGATACGCAGTATTTT. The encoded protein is CARSQDGTDTQYF.

The CDR3 DNA reads TGTGCCAGCACCATGACAGGGAGCTCTGGAAACACCATATATTTT. This gives the protein CASTMTGSSGNTIYF. The J gene is TRBJ1-3, the V gene TRBV12-3 or TRBV12-4; 7 positions agree with TRBD1. After removal of 7 bases from V and 0 bases from J, the junction contained 6 bases not matched to a gene. The CDR3 is made up of 15 amino acids.

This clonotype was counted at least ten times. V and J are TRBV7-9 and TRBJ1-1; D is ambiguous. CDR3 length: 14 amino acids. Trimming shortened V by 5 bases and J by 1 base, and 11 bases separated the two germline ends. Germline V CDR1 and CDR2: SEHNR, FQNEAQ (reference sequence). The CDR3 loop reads CASSRITRNTEAFF. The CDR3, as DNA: TGTGCCAGCAGCCGAATTACACGGAACACTGAAGCTTTCTTT.

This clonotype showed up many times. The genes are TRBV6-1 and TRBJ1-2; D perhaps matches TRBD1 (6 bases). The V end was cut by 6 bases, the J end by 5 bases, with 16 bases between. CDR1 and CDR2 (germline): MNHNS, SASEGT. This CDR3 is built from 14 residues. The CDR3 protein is CASSVDRISYGYTF. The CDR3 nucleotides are TGTGCCAGCAGCGTCGACAGGATCTCGTATGGCTACACCTTC.

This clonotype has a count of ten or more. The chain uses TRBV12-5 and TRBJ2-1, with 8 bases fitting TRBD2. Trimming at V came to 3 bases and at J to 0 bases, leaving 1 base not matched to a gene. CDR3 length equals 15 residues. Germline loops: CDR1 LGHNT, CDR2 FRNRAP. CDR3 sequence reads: CASGLGTSSYNEQFF. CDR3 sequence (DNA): TGTGCTAGTGGTTTAGGGACTAGCTCCTACAATGAGCAGTTCTTC.

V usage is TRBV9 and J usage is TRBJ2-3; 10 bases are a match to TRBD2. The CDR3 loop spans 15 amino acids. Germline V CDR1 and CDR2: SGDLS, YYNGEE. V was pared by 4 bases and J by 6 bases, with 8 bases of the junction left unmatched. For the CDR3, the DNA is TGTGCCAGCAGCATACTAGCGGGGCATGGTGATACGCAGTATTTT. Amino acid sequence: CASSILAGHGDTQYF.

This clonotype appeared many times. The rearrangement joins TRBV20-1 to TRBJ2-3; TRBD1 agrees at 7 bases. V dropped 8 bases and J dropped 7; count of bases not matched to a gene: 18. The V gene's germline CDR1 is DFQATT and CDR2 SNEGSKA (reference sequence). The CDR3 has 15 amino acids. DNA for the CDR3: TGCAGTTCACTCTCCCGGGACAGAGGGTTGTATACGCAGTATTTT. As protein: CSSLSRDRGLYTQYF.

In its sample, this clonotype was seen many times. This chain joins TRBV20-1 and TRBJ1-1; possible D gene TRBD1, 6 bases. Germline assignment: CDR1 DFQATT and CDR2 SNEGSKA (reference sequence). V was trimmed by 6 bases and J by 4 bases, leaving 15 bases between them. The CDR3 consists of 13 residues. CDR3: CSAANRERTEAFF. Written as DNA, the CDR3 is TGCAGTGCCGCCAACAGGGAACGCACTGAAGCTTTCTTT.

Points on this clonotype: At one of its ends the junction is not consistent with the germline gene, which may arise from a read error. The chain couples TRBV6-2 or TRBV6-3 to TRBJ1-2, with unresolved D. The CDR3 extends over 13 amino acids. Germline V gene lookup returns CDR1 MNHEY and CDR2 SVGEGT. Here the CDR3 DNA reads TGTGCCAGCAGGCCCTTAGGGAGGGATGGATACGCCTTC. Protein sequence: CASRPLGRDGYAF.

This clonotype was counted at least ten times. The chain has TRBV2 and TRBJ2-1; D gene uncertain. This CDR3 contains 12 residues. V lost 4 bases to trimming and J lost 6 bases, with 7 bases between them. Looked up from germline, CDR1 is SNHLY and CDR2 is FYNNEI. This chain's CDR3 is CASSGEGNEQFF. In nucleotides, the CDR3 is TGTGCCAGCAGTGGGGAAGGCAATGAGCAGTTCTTC.

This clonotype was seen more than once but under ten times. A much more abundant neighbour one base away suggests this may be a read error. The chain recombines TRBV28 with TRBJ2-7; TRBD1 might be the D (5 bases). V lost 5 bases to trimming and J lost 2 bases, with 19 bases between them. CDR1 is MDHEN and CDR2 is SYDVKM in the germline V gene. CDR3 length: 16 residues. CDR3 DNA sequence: TGTGCCAGCAGTCACTCCACCGTGACAGTAACCTACGAGCAGTACTTC. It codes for CASSHSTVTVTYEQYF.

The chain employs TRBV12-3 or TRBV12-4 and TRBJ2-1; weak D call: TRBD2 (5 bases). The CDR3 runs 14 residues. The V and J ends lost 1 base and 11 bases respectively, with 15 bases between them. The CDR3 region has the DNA TGTGCCAGCAGTTTAGTCGGGGTTGGTGATAAGCAGTTCTTC. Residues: CASSLVGVGDKQFF.

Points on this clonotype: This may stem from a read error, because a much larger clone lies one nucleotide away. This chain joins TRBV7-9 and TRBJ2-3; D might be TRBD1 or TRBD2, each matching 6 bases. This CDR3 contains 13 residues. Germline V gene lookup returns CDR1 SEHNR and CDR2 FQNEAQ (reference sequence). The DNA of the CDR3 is TGTGCCAGCAGCTTCGGGGGCACAGATACGCGGTATTTT. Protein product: CASSFGGTDTRYF.

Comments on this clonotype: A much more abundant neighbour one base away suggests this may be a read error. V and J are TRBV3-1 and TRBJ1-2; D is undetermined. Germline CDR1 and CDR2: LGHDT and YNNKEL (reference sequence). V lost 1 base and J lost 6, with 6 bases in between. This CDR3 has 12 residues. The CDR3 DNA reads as TGTGCCAGCAGCCAAGTAGATCATGGCTACACCTTC. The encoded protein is CASSQVDHGYTF.

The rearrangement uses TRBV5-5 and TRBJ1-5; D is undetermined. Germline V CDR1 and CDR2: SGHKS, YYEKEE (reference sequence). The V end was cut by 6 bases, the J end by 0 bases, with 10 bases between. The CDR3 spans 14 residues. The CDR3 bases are TGTGCCAGCAAGCTTTGGGATAGCAATCAGCCCCAGCATTTT. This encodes CASKLWDSNQPQHF.

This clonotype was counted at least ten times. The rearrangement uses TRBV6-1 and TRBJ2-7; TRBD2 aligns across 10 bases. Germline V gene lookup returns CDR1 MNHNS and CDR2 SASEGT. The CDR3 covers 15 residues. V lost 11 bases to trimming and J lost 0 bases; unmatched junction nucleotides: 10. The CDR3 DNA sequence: TGTGCCGCTGTGAAGGTAGCGGGGGGCTCCTACGAGCAGTACTTC. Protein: CAAVKVAGGSYEQYF.

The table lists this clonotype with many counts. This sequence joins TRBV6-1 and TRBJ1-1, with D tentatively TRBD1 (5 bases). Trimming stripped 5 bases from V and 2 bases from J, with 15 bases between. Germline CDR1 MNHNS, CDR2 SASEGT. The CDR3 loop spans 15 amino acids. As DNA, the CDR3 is TGTGCCAGCAGTCCTTTCAGGGATGGTAACACTGAAGCTTTCTTT. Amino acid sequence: CASSPFRDGNTEAFF.

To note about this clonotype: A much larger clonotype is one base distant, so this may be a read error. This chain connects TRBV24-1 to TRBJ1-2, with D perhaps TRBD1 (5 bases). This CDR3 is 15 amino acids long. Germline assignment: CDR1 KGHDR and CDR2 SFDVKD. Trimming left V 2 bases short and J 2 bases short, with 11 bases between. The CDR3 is CATSDSGTGNYGYTF. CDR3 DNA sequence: TGTGCCACCAGTGATTCCGGGACGGGGAACTATGGCTACACCTTC.

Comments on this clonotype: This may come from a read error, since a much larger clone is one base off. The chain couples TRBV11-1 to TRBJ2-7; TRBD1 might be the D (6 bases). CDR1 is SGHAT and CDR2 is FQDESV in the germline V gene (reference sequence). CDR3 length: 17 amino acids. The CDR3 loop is CASSLDDTGTYSYERYF. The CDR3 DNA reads TGTGCCAGCAGCTTAGATGATACCGGGACATACTCCTACGAGCGGTACTTC.

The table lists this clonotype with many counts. The CDR3: CASSPISLNSPLHF. The CDR3 DNA follows: TGTGCCAGCTCACCTATAAGTCTGAATTCACCCCTCCACTTT. V usage is TRBV18 and J usage is TRBJ1-6; no clear D gene. The CDR3 runs 14 residues. V shed 3 bases and J shed 7 bases, with 10 bases lying between them. CDR1 and CDR2 from the germline V gene are KGHSH and LQKENI.

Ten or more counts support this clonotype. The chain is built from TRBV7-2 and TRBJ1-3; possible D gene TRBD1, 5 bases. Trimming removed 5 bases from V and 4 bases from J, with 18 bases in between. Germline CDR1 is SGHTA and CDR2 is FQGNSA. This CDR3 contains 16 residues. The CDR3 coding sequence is TGTGCCAGCAGCCCACCTGGGACCGCGTCAGGAAACACCATATATTTT. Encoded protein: CASSPPGTASGNTIYF.

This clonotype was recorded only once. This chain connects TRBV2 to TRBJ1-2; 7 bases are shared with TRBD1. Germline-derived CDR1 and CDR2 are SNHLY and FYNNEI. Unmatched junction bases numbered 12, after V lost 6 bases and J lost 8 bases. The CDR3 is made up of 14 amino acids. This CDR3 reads CASRAPGRGQGYTF. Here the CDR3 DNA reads TGTGCCAGCAGGGCCCCGGGAAGGGGGCAAGGCTACACCTTC.